The source of this T cell receptor (beta chain) is a study of radiotherapy plus CTLA-4 blockade in lung cancer. About the study: Objective responses were observed in approximately 17% of patients, and disease control was achieved by around 31%. Study results and caveats: Once radiotherapy plus ipilimumab had been given, TCR clones derived from tumor expanded in blood. Early blood T cell clone dynamics reportedly forecast response best, with interferon-beta.

Notes on this clone: The antigen is not known.

Assay used: immunoSEQ multiplex PCR; TCRdb lists only in-frame clones, some missing. The data show around 71,000 clones, approximately 76% seen once. The study treated chemo-refractory metastatic non-small-cell lung cancer patients with focal radiation plus ipilimumab CTLA-4 blockade. The starting material was peripheral blood, obtained from a patient treated with radiotherapy plus ipilimumab. The clonotype was recovered from a human donor with non-small cell lung cancer whose response to radiotherapy plus ipilimumab could not be evaluated. Some clones in this sample may be carry-over from other donors' samples.

The CDR3 here is CASSGRGPSGNTIYF. CDR3 coding DNA: TGTGCCAGCAGTGGCAGGGGTCCCTCTGGAAACACCATATATTTT. The V gene is TRBV28, the J gene TRBJ1-3; possible D gene TRBD1, 6 bases. CDR1 is MDHEN, CDR2 SYDVKM, per germline. The CDR3 is made up of 15 amino acids. V dropped 5 bases and J dropped 0 bases, with 11 bases sitting between them.